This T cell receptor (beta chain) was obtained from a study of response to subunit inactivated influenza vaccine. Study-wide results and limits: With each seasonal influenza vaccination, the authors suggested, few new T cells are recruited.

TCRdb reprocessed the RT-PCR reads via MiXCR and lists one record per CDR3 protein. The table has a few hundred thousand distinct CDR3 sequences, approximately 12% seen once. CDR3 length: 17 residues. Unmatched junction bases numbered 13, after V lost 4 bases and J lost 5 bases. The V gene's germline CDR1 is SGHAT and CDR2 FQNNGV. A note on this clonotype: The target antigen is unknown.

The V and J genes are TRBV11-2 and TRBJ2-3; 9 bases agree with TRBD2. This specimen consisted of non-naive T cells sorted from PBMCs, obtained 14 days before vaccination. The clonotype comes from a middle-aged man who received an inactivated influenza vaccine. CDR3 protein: CASSSTLLAGTRDTQYF. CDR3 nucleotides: TGTGCCAGCAGCTCAACTCTCCTAGCGGGGACACGAGATACGCAGTATTTT.